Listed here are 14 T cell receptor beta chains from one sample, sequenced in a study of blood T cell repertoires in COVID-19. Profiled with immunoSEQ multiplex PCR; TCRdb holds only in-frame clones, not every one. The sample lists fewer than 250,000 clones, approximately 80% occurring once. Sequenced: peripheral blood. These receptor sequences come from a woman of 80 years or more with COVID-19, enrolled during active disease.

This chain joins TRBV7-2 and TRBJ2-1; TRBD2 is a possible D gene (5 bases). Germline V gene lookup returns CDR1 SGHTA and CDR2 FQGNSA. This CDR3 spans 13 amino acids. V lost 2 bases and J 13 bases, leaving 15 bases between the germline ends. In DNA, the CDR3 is TGTGCCAGCAGCTTACATCGGGGTATTCAACAGTTCTTC. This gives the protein CASSLHRGIQQFF. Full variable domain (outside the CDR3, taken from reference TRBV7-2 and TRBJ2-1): GAGVSQSPSNKVTEKGKDVELRCDPISGHTALYWYRQSLGQGLEFLIYFQGNSAPDKSGLPSDRFSAERTGGSVSTLTIQRTQQEDSAVYLCASSLHRGIQQFFGPGTRLTVL.

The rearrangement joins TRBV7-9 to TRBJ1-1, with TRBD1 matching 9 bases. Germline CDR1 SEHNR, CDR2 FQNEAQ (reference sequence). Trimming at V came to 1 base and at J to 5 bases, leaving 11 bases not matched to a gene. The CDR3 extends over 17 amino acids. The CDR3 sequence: CASSLVMSRDRVTEAFF. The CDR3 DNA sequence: TGTGCCAGCAGCTTAGTCATGAGCCGGGACAGGGTTACTGAAGCTTTCTTT.

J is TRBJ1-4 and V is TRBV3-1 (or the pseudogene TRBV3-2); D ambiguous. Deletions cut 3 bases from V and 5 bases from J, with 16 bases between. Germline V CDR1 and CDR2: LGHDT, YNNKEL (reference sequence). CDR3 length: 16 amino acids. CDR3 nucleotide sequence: TGTGCCAGCAGCCAGGATCGAGGTACCGGGAATGAAAAACTGTTTTTT. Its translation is CASSQDRGTGNEKLFF.

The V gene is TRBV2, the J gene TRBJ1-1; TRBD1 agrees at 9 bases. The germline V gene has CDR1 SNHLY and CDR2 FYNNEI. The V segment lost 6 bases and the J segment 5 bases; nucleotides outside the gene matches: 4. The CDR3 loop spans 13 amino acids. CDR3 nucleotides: TGTGCCAGCAGGGGACAGGGAGAAACTGAAGCTTTCTTT. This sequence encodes CASRGQGETEAFF.

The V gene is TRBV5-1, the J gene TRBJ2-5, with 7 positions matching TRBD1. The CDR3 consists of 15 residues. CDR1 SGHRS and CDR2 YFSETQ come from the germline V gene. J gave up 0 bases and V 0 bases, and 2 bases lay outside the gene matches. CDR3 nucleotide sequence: TGCGCCAGCAGCTTGGGGGACAGTGACCAAGAGACCCAGTACTTC. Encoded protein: CASSLGDSDQETQYF.

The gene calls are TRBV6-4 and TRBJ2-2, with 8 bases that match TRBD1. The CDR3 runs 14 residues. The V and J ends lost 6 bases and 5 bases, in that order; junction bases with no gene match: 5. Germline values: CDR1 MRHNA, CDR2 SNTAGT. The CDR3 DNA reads TGTGCCAGCAGATCGACAGGGGAGACCGGGGAGCTGTTTTTT. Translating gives CASRSTGETGELFF.

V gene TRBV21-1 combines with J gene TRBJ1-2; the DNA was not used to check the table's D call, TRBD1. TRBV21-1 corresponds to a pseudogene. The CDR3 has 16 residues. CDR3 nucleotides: TGTGCCAGCAGCAAAAAGTCCCCGGACAGGGTCCCTGGCTACACCTTC. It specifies CASSKKSPDRVPGYTF.

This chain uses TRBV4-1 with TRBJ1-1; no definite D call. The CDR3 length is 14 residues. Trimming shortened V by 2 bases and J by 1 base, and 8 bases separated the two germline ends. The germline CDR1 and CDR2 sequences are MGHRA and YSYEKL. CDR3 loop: CASSQPTANTEAFF. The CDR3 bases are TGCGCCAGCAGCCAACCTACAGCGAACACTGAAGCTTTCTTT.

The CDR3 DNA reads TGTGCCACGCGGGGGGGCACAGATACGCAGTATTTT. This encodes CATRGGTDTQYF. The chain joins TRBV10-3 to TRBJ2-3; 8 nucleotides line up with TRBD2. Trimming took 10 bases from V and 1 from J; bases not matched to a gene: 1. Germline loops: CDR1 ENHRY, CDR2 SYGVKD. This CDR3 spans 12 amino acids.

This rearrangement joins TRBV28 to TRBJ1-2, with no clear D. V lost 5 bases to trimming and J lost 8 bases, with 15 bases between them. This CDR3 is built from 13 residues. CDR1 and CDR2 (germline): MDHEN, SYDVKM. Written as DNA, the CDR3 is TGTGCCAGCAGTCCCCCCGGGAGCAGCGGCTACACCTTC. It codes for CASSPPGSSGYTF.

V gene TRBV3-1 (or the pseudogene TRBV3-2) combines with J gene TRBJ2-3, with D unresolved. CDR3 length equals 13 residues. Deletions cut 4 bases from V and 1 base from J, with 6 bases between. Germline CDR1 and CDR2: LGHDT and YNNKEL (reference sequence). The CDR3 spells CASSRLGTDTQYF. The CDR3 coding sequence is TGTGCCAGCAGCCGGCTGGGCACAGATACGCAGTATTTT.

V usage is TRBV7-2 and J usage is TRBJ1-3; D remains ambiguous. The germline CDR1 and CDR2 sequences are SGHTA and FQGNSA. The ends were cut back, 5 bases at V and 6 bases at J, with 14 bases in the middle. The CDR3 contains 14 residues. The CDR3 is CASSRWTPTNTIYF. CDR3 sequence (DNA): TGTGCCAGCAGCCGCTGGACTCCTACAAACACCATATATTTT.

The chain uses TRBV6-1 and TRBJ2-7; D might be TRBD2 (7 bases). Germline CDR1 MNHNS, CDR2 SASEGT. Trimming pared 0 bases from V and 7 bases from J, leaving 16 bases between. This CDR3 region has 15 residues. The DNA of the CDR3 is TGTGCCAGCAGTGAAGCGGGCGGGGGCCTCTGGGAGCAGTACGTC. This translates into CASSEAGGGLWEQYV.

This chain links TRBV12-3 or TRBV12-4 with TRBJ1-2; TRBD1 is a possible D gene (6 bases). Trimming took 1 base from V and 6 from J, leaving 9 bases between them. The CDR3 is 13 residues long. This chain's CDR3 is CASSLGGRDGYTF. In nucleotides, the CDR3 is TGTGCCAGCAGTTTAGGGGGGCGGGATGGCTACACCTTC.